Listed here are 14 T cell receptor beta chains from one sample, sequenced in a study of CD4 and CD8 cells across lung adenocarcinoma regions. TCRdb redid the calling of the PCR reads with MiXCR, one entry per CDR3 protein. This table holds 24,000 or so distinct CDR3 sequences, over 40% found once. Sequences were obtained from CD4+ T cells from the center of a lung tumor. The receptors derive from a male donor with lung adenocarcinoma. The CD4 and CD8 labels of this study may be unreliable.

In its sample, this clonotype was seen once. At one of its ends the junction is not consistent with the germline gene, which may arise from a read error. V usage is TRBV6-5 and J usage is TRBJ2-2; D unclear. The germline gives CDR1 MNHEY, CDR2 SVGAGI. This CDR3 has 15 residues. In nucleotides, the CDR3 is TGTGCCAGGAGACTCCAGTCCGTGATTCCCGGTGAGCTGTATTTT. This sequence encodes CARRLQSVIPGELYF.

The chain joins TRBV4-1 to TRBJ2-5, with unresolved D. Trimming stripped 4 bases from V and 1 base from J, with 16 bases between. The CDR3 is made up of 16 amino acids. Germline-derived CDR1 and CDR2 are MGHRA and YSYEKL. Written as DNA, the CDR3 is TGCGCCAGCAGCCCAAGAACTGCAGCATTCCAAGAGACCCAGTACTTC. As protein: CASSPRTAAFQETQYF.

This clonotype is a singleton in its sample. One end of the junction fails to match germline, which may point to a read error. The gene calls are TRBV10-3 and TRBJ2-3; TRBD2 matches 8 bases. This CDR3 is built from 15 residues. CDR1 and CDR2 from the germline V gene are ENHRY and SYGVKD. The CDR3 nucleotides read TGTGGCGGGGGGTACGGGGGTTGTGGCCCAGATACGCAGTACTTT. Protein sequence: CGGGYGGCGPDTQYF.

Concerning this clonotype: One end of the junction fails to match germline, which may point to a read error. The rearrangement links TRBV6-5 to TRBJ2-3, with D perhaps matching TRBD2 (5 bases). Germline CDR1 is MNHEY and CDR2 is SVGAGI. The CDR3 has 16 residues. The CDR3 reads CASSYRRGSTTDMQYF. CDR3 DNA: TGTGCCAGCAGTTACCGACGCGGGTCTACCACAGATATGCAGTACTTT.

The V and J genes are TRBV27 and TRBJ2-4; TRBD1 is a possible D gene (6 bases). Germline CDR1 is MNHEY and CDR2 is SMNVEV (reference sequence). Trimming took off 5 bases at V and 10 bases at J, with 24 bases between the two ends. The CDR3 runs to 16 residues. The CDR3 nucleotides are TGTGCCAGCAGTCCACTGAGGGGGTGGGCCAAGAATATTCAGTACTTC. As protein: CASSPLRGWAKNIQYF.

This chain connects TRBV4-1 to TRBJ2-1; 8 bases match TRBD2. The DNA end lines up better with TRBJ2-7; the J call may be wrong. Germline V gene data show CDR1 as MGHRA and CDR2 as YSYEKL. The CDR3 totals 14 residues. DNA for the CDR3: TGCGCCAGCAGCCACTTTAGCGGGGCCTACGAGCAGTACTTC. This gives the protein CASSHFSGAYEQYF.

This clonotype appeared once. No conserved phenylalanine or tryptophan is present at the end of the CDR3, so a read error is the likely explanation. No DNA is shown, since the ends of the CDR3 on it are uncertain; the CDR3 is the one TCRdb lists. V and J are TRBV6-1 and TRBJ2-5; the D segment call TRBD1 is taken from the table without a DNA check. The CDR3 sequence runs 13 residues, both termini included. Germline CDR1 and CDR2: MNHNS and SASEGT. CDR3 residues: CASTTGGEETQYS.

The CDR3 sequence is CASSESAGTGTQYF. The CDR3 DNA follows: TGCGCCAGCAGTGAGTCGGCTGGGACTGGTACGCAGTATTTT. The V and J genes are TRBV10-2 and TRBJ2-3; D possibly corresponds to TRBD2 (6 bases). The germline CDR1 and CDR2 sequences are WSHSY and SAAADI. The CDR3 totals 14 residues. V lost 0 bases to trimming and J lost 8 bases, with 12 bases between them.

This clonotype was counted ten times or more. The chain combines TRBV7-2 with TRBJ2-1; D is ambiguous. The V end lost 5 bases, the J end lost 3 bases, and 14 bases lay between the germline ends. The length of the CDR3 is 15 residues. Germline V gene data show CDR1 as SGHTA and CDR2 as FQGNSA. CDR3 sequence (DNA): TGTGCCAGCAGCCCCCGCCCGCTCGGCTACAATGAGCAGTTCTTC. It is translated as CASSPRPLGYNEQFF.

The table lists this clonotype with many counts. The CDR3, as DNA: TGTGCCATCAGGACTAGCGATGAGCAGTTCTTC. This sequence encodes CAIRTSDEQFF. This chain joins TRBV10-3 and TRBJ2-1; 8 bases match TRBD2. J was trimmed by 8 bases and V by 6 bases; bases with no gene match: 0. CDR1 is ENHRY and CDR2 is SYGVKD in the germline V gene. This CDR3 has 11 amino acids.

The chain has TRBV5-1 and TRBJ1-2; D is unclear. CDR1 SGHRS and CDR2 YFSETQ come from the germline V gene. The CDR3 sequence is 15 residues long. Trimming cost V 0 bases and J 3 bases, with 12 bases left between them. In nucleotides, the CDR3 is TGCGCCAGCAGCTTGGAGGGCCCACGGGACTATGGCTACACCTTC. It is translated as CASSLEGPRDYGYTF.

This clonotype occurred many times. The chain carries TRBV5-1 and TRBJ1-1; TRBD1 matches 10 bases. The CDR3 runs to 16 residues. The junction had 9 bases not matched to a gene; V was cut back by 3 bases and J by 4 bases. Germline V gene lookup returns CDR1 SGHRS and CDR2 YFSETQ. CDR3 coding DNA: TGCGCCAGCAGCTCTGGACAGGGGGTGTGGAGCACTGAAGCTTTCTTT. As protein: CASSSGQGVWSTEAFF.

This clonotype was recorded once. This may stem from a read error, because a much larger clone lies one nucleotide away. This CDR3 is CASGLAGGNAQFF. Written as DNA, the CDR3 is TGCGCCAGTGGACTAGCGGGAGGAAATGCGCAGTTCTTC. The genes are TRBV4-1 and TRBJ2-1, with 14 bases aligning to TRBD2. Germline CDR1 and CDR2: MGHRA and YSYEKL. This CDR3 region has 13 residues.

Turning to this clonotype: Compared with germline, one end of the junction differs, possibly owing to a read error. The J gene is TRBJ2-3, the V gene TRBV10-2, with D possibly TRBD1 on 5 matching bases. The germline gives CDR1 WSHSY, CDR2 SAAADI. This CDR3 comprises 13 residues. As DNA, the CDR3 is TGCGCCAGGGGGCTAGGAGCCGAAAACACGCAGTATTTC. Translated: CARGLGAENTQYF.